The entry below describes one T cell receptor (beta chain). Its antigen is currently unknown. The sample originates from a study of blood T cells in healthy people across ages. Study findings and constraints: Possibly, changes in expanded clonotypes were confounded because donor CMV status was unknown.

Primers used in a second PCR of about 6 to 12 cycles were a sample-barcoded 5' primer and a J-beta primer mix. TCRdb independently ran MiXCR on the 5' RACE reads; one entry per CDR3 protein. The sample has 450,000 to 700,000 distinct CDR3 sequences; about 26% are singletons. Germline V gene sequence: CDR1 MNHNY, CDR2 SVGAGI (reference sequence). V dropped 8 bases and J dropped 7; count of bases not matched to a gene: 2. The CDR3 sequence is 13 residues long. The source is a woman aged 70 to 79 in good health. What was sequenced was blood. The rearrangement links TRBV6-6 to TRBJ2-1; 13 bases match TRBD2. In nucleotides, the CDR3 is TGTGCCAGCGAGGGACTAGCGGGGAATGAGCAGTTCTTC. This codes for CASEGLAGNEQFF.